The clone carrying this T cell receptor beta chain was observed a handful of times. Next came a second PCR, run for about 7 to 11 cycles, which used a sample-barcoded 5' primer along with a J-beta primer mix. TCRdb redid the calling of the 5' RACE reads with MiXCR, one entry per CDR3 protein. This sample has about 970,000 distinct CDR3 sequences, with roughly 51% found just once. Trimming took off 3 bases at V and 3 bases at J, with 6 bases between the two ends. The germline gives CDR1 DFQATT, CDR2 SNEGSKA (reference sequence). There are 11 residues in the CDR3. This sample is drawn from a study of blood T cells in healthy people across ages.

The chain carries TRBV20-1 and TRBJ2-7; no clear D. The TCR was taken from a woman in her sixties or seventies in good health. Source material: blood. The CDR3 region has the DNA TGCAGTGCTAGTGTCGACTACGAGCAGTACTTC. Protein sequence: CSASVDYEQYF.